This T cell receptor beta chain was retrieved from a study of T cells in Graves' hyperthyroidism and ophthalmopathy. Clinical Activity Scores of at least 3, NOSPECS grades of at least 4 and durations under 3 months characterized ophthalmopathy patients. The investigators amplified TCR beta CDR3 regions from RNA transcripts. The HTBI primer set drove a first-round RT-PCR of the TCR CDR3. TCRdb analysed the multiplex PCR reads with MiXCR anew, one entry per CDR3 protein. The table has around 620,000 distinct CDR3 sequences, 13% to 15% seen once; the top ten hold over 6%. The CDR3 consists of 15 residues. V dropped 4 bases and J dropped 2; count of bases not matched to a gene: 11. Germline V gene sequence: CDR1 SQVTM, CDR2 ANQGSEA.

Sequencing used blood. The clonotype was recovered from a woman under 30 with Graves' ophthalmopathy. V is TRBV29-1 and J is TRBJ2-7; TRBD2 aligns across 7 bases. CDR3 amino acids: CSVVLAEAATYEQYF. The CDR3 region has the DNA TGCAGCGTTGTTCTAGCGGAGGCCGCTACCTACGAGCAGTACTTC.